Following are 21 T cell receptor beta chains from one sample sequenced in a study of blood T cell repertoires in COVID-19. Only in-frame clones appear in the TCRdb table, and some are missing; sequencing was by immunoSEQ multiplex PCR. The sample has under 250,000 clones, 80% to 85% seen once. The sequencing sample was made of peripheral blood. The receptors shown here come from a woman between 55 and 75 years old who had recovered from COVID-19.

The rearrangement links TRBV4-2 to TRBJ2-7; D is perhaps TRBD2 (5 bases). V dropped 4 bases and J dropped 7 bases, with 17 bases sitting between them. Germline V gives CDR1 LGHNA, CDR2 YNFKEQ. CDR3 length: 14 amino acids. CDR3 sequence reads: CASSPGILTGEQYF. In nucleotides, the CDR3 is TGTGCCAGCAGCCCCGGGATCCTTACGGGGGAGCAGTACTTC.

This clone has more than one count but fewer than ten. DNA for the CDR3: TGTGCCAGCTCACCACTCCTAGCGGGGGGCCGGACCGGGGAGCTGTTTTTT. Translated, it gives CASSPLLAGGRTGELFF. The rearrangement joins TRBV18 to TRBJ2-2, with 11 bases matching TRBD2. The CDR3 totals 17 residues. V lost 1 base, J lost 5 bases, and 6 bases stayed unmatched. Germline V gene data show CDR1 as KGHSH and CDR2 as LQKENI.

In DNA form, the CDR3 reads TGCGCCAGCAGCTTGGGGGTCGGGTCCTACAATGAGCAGTTCTTC. It translates to CASSLGVGSYNEQFF. V and J are TRBV5-1 and TRBJ2-1, with D uncertain. The V end lost 0 bases, the J end lost 1 base, and 8 bases lay between the germline ends. This CDR3 is 15 amino acids long. Germline assignment: CDR1 SGHRS and CDR2 YFSETQ.

J is TRBJ2-7 and V is TRBV5-1; weak D call: TRBD1 (7 bases). This CDR3 contains 14 residues. Germline loops: CDR1 SGHRS, CDR2 YFSETQ. Deletions cut 3 bases from V and 2 bases from J, with 12 bases between. The CDR3 sequence: CASSYDREAYEQYF. The CDR3 DNA reads as TGCGCCAGCAGCTATGACAGGGAGGCCTACGAGCAGTACTTC.

This clone was counted between two and nine times. This chain links TRBV5-5 with TRBJ1-5; the D gene is possibly TRBD1 (5 bases). V lost 4 bases, J lost 5 bases, and 10 bases lay in between. Germline V CDR1 and CDR2: SGHKS, YYEKEE (reference sequence). The CDR3 is made up of 13 amino acids. CDR3 in DNA: TGTGCCAGCAGCCAGGGCCTTGATCAGCCCCAGCATTTT. Its protein product is CASSQGLDQPQHF.

The chain links TRBV15 to TRBJ2-3; D call uncertain. V was trimmed by 1 base and J by 3 bases, leaving 5 bases between them. The CDR3 has 13 amino acids. Germline V gene lookup returns CDR1 LNHNV and CDR2 YYDKDF (reference sequence). The CDR3 nucleotides are TGTGCCACCAGCAGAGTGTTAACAGATACGCAGTATTTT. Translation gives CATSRVLTDTQYF. The entire variable domain, with the rest obtained from reference TRBV15 and TRBJ2-3, is as follows: DAMVIQNPRYQVTQFGKPVTLSCSQTLNHNVMYWYQQKSSQAPKLLFHYYDKDFNNEADTPDNFQSRRPNTSFCFLDIRSPGLGDTAMYLCATSRVLTDTQYFGPGTRLTVL.

J is TRBJ1-2 and V is TRBV5-1; D is possibly TRBD1 (5 bases). CDR1 and CDR2 from the germline V gene are SGHRS and YFSETQ. Trimming shortened V by 3 bases and J by 0 bases, and 9 bases separated the two germline ends. The CDR3 extends over 14 amino acids. The DNA of the CDR3 is TGCGCCAGCAGCTCTGACAGTCCTAACTATGGCTACACCTTC. This gives the protein CASSSDSPNYGYTF.

The chain joins TRBV19 to TRBJ2-3, with TRBD1 matching 9 bases. The CDR3 contains 17 residues. Looked up from germline, CDR1 is LNHDA and CDR2 is SQIVND (reference sequence). The trim removed 3 bases at V and 2 bases at J, leaving 9 bases unmatched. The CDR3 region has the DNA TGTGCCAGTAGTATGGGGATGGACAGGGGTGACACAGATACGCAGTATTTT. Translation: CASSMGMDRGDTDTQYF.

The gene calls are TRBV15 and TRBJ2-5; 8 positions match TRBD1. The CDR3 spans 15 residues. V dropped 3 bases and J dropped 2; count of bases not matched to a gene: 5. Germline CDR1 and CDR2: LNHNV and YYDKDF (reference sequence). CDR3 loop: CATSRGQDKQETQYF. The CDR3 nucleotides are TGTGCCACCAGCAGGGGACAGGACAAACAAGAGACCCAGTACTTC. The full variable domain, rest sourced from reference TRBV15 and TRBJ2-5, is DAMVIQNPRYQVTQFGKPVTLSCSQTLNHNVMYWYQQKSSQAPKLLFHYYDKDFNNEADTPDNFQSRRPNTSFCFLDIRSPGLGDTAMYLCATSRGQDKQETQYFGPGTRLLVL.

This clone showed up just once. The chain has TRBV30 and TRBJ1-1; 9 positions agree with TRBD1. The trim removed 5 bases at V and 1 base at J, leaving 11 bases unmatched. The V gene's germline CDR1 is GTSNPN and CDR2 SVGIG (reference sequence). The CDR3 is 16 residues long. CDR3 nucleotides: TGTGCCTGGGTGATAGGGACAGGGAGCCGGAACACTGAAGCTTTCTTT. This sequence encodes CAWVIGTGSRNTEAFF. The variable domain in full, with the rest retrieved from reference TRBV30 and TRBJ1-1, is SQTIHQWPATLVQPVGSPLSLECTVEGTSNPNLYWYRQAAGRGLQLLFYSVGIGQISSEVPQNLSASRPQDRQFILSSKKLLLSDSGFYLCAWVIGTGSRNTEAFFGQGTRLTVV.

V gene TRBV11-3 combines with J gene TRBJ2-2; tentatively, D is TRBD2 (5 bases). This CDR3 has 14 residues. V gave up 1 base and J gave up 3 bases, with 6 bases separating them. Germline CDR1 SGHNT, CDR2 YENEEA. CDR3 DNA sequence: TGTGCCAGCAGCTTAGTGCGGGACACCGGGGAGCTGTTTTTT. Residues: CASSLVRDTGELFF.

This chain connects TRBV18 to TRBJ1-1; a weak D match, TRBD1 (6 bases). V was pared by 0 bases and J by 11 bases, with 16 bases between. Germline values: CDR1 KGHSH, CDR2 LQKENI. The CDR3 contains 14 residues. The CDR3 DNA reads TGTGCCAGCTCACCACCAGGGGGGGCTGGATCGGCTTTCTTT. It yields the protein CASSPPGGAGSAFF.

In nucleotides, the CDR3 is TGTGCCAGCACTAGGGACAGCTCAGCCTACGAGCAGTACTTC. Translating it yields CASTRDSSAYEQYF. This chain connects TRBV2 to TRBJ2-7; 7 bases line up with TRBD1. Germline V lookup: CDR1 SNHLY, CDR2 FYNNEI. V shed 7 bases, J shed 2 bases, and the junction held 8 bases outside the gene matches. The CDR3 length is 14 residues.

This clone was counted only a few times. The V gene is TRBV2, the J gene TRBJ2-7; TRBD1 agrees at 10 bases. Trimming took 5 bases from V and 2 from J; bases not matched to a gene: 9. Germline V lookup: CDR1 SNHLY, CDR2 FYNNEI. This CDR3 contains 16 residues. CDR3 coding DNA: TGTGCCAGCAGTAGCCCGGGACAGGGGATCACCTACGAGCAGTACTTC. It translates to CASSSPGQGITYEQYF.

This clone came up a few times. The gene calls are TRBV4-1 and TRBJ2-2; no reliable D call. Germline assignment: CDR1 MGHRA and CDR2 YSYEKL. Trimming left V 9 bases short and J 0 bases short, with 11 bases between. The CDR3 totals 14 residues. The CDR3 DNA follows: TGCGCCAGTACTGCCTCGGCGAACACCGGGGAGCTGTTTTTT. Translated: CASTASANTGELFF.

This clone was counted a single time. This chain links TRBV5-4 with TRBJ1-1; the D gene is possibly TRBD1 (6 bases). The V and J ends lost 2 bases and 5 bases respectively, with 10 bases between them. The CDR3 has 13 amino acids. Germline lookup yields CDR1 SGHNT and CDR2 YYREEE (reference sequence). The CDR3 protein is CASSLQGPTEAFF. In DNA form, the CDR3 reads TGTGCCAGCAGCTTACAGGGCCCGACTGAAGCTTTCTTT.

This chain joins TRBV4-1 and TRBJ2-7; 8 bases agree with TRBD2. The V segment lost 5 bases and the J segment 3 bases; nucleotides outside the gene matches: 3. The CDR3 has 13 residues. Germline-derived CDR1 and CDR2 are MGHRA and YSYEKL. CDR3 DNA: TGCGCCAGCAGCAGCGGGGGACACTACGAGCAGTACTTC. Its translation is CASSSGGHYEQYF.

The V call is TRBV28, the J call TRBJ1-5, with 12 bases lining up with TRBD1. The CDR3 contains 15 residues. After removal of 6 bases from V and 5 bases from J, the junction contained 5 bases not matched to a gene. Germline CDR1 is MDHEN and CDR2 is SYDVKM. The CDR3 loop reads CASRPGQGADQPQHF. CDR3 sequence (DNA): TGTGCCAGCAGACCGGGACAGGGGGCTGATCAGCCCCAGCATTTT. Full variable domain (missing parts from reference TRBV28 and TRBJ1-5): DVKVTQSSRYLVKRTGEKVFLECVQDMDHENMFWYRQDPGLGLRLIYFSYDVKMKEKGDIPEGYSVSREKKERFSLILESASTNQTSMYLCASRPGQGADQPQHFGDGTRLSIL.

The chain is built from TRBV10-3 and TRBJ1-2, with 7 bases fitting TRBD1. There are 14 residues in the CDR3. CDR1 ENHRY and CDR2 SYGVKD come from the germline V gene. V lost 1 base and J lost 4; bases outside the gene matches: 3. The CDR3 region is CAISEFRDSYGYTF. The CDR3 DNA reads as TGTGCCATCAGTGAGTTCCGGGACAGCTATGGCTACACCTTC.

The rearrangement links TRBV6-6 to TRBJ2-2, with D maybe TRBD2 (5 bases). In germline, CDR1 is MNHNY, CDR2 SVGAGI (reference sequence). The CDR3 is 13 amino acids. V lost 0 bases and J 6 bases, leaving 5 bases between the germline ends. The CDR3: CASSYSEAGELFF. The CDR3 nucleotides read TGTGCCAGCAGTTACTCGGAGGCCGGGGAGCTGTTTTTT.

This clone appeared a single time. The chain carries TRBV15 and TRBJ2-5, with TRBD1 identical over 11 bases. After removal of 1 base from V and 0 bases from J, the junction contained 4 bases not matched to a gene. Per the germline V gene, CDR1 is LNHNV and CDR2 is YYDKDF (reference sequence). This CDR3 has 17 amino acids. CDR3 nucleotide sequence: TGTGCCACCAGCAGAGTTAGGACAGGGGGCCACCAAGAGACCCAGTACTTC. It is translated as CATSRVRTGGHQETQYF.